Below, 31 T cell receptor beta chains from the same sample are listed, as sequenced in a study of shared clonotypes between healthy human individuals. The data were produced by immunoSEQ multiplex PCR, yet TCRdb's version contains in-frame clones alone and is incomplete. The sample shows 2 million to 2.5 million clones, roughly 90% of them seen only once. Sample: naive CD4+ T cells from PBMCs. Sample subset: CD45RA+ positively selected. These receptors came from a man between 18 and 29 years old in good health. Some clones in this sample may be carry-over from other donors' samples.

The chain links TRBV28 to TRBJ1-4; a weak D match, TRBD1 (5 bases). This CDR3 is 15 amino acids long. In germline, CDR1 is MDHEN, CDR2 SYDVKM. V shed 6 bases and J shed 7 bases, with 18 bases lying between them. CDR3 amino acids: CASSPRPIRGEKLFF. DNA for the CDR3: TGTGCCAGCAGCCCCCGGCCAATTAGGGGTGAAAAACTGTTTTTT.

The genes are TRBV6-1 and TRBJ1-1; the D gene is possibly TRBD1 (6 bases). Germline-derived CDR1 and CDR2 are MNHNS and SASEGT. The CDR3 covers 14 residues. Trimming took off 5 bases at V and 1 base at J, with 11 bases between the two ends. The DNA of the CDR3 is TGTGCCAGCAGTTTAACAGGGCAGAACACTGAAGCTTTCTTT. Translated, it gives CASSLTGQNTEAFF.

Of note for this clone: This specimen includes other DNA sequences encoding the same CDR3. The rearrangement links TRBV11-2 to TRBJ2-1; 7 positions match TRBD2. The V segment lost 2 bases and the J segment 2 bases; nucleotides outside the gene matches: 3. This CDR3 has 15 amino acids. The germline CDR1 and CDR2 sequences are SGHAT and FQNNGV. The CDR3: CASSLLAGAYNEQFF. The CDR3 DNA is TGTGCCAGCAGCTTATTAGCGGGTGCCTACAATGAGCAGTTCTTC.

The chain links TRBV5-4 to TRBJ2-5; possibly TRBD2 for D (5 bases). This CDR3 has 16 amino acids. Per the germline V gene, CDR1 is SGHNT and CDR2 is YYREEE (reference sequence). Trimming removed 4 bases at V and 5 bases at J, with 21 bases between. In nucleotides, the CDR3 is TGTGCCAGCAGCCACGAGAAGGCGTTAGGCGGGGAGACCCAGTACTTC. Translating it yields CASSHEKALGGETQYF.

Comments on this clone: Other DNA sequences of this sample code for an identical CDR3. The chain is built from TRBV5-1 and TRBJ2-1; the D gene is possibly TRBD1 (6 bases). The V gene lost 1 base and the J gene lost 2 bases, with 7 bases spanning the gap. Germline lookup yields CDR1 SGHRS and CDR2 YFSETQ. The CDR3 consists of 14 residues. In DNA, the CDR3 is TGCGCCAGCAGCTTGCAGGGGACCTACAATGAGCAGTTCTTC. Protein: CASSLQGTYNEQFF.

CDR3 loop: CASSPGQGNGYTF. The CDR3 DNA is TGCGCCAGCAGCCCGGGACAGGGGAATGGCTACACCTTC. This chain links TRBV5-1 with TRBJ1-2; 10 bases align to TRBD1. Looked up from germline, CDR1 is SGHRS and CDR2 is YFSETQ. J lost 6 bases, V lost 4 bases, and 3 bases had no gene match. The CDR3 is 13 residues long.

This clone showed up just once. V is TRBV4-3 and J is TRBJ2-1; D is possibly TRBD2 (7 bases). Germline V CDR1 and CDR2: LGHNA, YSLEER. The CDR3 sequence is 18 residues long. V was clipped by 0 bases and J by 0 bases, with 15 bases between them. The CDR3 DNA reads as TGCGCCAGCAGCCAAGACGGGGGGCCCGCAAGCTCCTACAATGAGCAGTTCTTC. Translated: CASSQDGGPASSYNEQFF.

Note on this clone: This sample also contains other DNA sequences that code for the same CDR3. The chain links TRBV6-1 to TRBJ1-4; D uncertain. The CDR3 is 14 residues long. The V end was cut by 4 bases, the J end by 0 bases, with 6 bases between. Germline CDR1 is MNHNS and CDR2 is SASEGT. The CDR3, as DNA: TGTGCCAGCAGTGGCCAAGCAACTAATGAAAAACTGTTTTTT. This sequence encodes CASSGQATNEKLFF.

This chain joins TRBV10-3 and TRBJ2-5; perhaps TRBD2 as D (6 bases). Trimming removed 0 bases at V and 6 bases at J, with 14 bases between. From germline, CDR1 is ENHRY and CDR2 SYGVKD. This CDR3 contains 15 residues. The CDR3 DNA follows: TGTGCCATCAGTGAGTCGACTAGGTCAGGACAGACCCAGTACTTC. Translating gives CAISESTRSGQTQYF.

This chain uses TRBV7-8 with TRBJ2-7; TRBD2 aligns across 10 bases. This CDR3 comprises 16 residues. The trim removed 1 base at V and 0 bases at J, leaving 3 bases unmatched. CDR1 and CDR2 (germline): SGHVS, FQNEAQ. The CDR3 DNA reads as TGTGCCAGCAGCTTAGAGGCTAGCGGGAGCTCCTACGAGCAGTACTTC. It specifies CASSLEASGSSYEQYF.

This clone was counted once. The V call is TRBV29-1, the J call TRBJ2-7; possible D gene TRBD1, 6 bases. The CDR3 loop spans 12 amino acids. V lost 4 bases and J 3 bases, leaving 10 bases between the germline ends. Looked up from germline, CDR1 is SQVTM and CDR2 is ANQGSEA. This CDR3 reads CSVGDTNYEQYF. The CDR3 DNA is TGCAGCGTTGGGGACACCAACTACGAGCAGTACTTC.

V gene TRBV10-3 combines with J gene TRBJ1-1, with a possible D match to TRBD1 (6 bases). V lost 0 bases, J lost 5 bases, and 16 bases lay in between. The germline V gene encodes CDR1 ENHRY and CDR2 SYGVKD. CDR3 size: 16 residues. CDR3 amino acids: CAISESFGGRRTEAFF. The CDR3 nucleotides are TGTGCCATCAGTGAGTCGTTCGGGGGGCGGAGAACTGAAGCTTTCTTT.

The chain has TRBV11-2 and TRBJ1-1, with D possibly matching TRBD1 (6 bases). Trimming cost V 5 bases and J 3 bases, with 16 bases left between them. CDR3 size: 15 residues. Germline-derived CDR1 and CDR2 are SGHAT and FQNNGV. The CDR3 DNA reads TGTGCCAGCAGCGCCCTAGGGCAGGGGCACACTGAAGCTTTCTTT. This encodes CASSALGQGHTEAFF.

The CDR3 coding sequence is TGTGCCAGCAGTCCCACCGGGGCTGGGAGGAAAAAACTGTTTTTT. It translates to CASSPTGAGRKKLFF. This chain links TRBV27 with TRBJ1-4, with D perhaps matching TRBD1 (5 bases). Looked up from germline, CDR1 is MNHEY and CDR2 is SMNVEV (reference sequence). This CDR3 comprises 15 residues. Trimming removed 5 bases at V and 9 bases at J, with 19 bases between.

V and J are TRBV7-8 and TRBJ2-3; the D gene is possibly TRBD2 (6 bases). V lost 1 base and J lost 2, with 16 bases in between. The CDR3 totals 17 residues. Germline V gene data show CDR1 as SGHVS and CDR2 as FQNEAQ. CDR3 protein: CASSLGRGSGDTDTQYF. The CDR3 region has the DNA TGTGCCAGCAGCTTAGGGAGGGGATCGGGGGACACAGATACGCAGTATTTT.

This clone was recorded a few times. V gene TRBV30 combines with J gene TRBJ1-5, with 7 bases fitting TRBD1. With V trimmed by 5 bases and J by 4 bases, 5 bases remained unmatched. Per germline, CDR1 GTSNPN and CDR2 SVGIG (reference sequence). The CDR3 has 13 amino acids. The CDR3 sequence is CAWGGQANQPQHF. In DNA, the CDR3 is TGTGCCTGGGGAGGACAGGCAAATCAGCCCCAGCATTTT.

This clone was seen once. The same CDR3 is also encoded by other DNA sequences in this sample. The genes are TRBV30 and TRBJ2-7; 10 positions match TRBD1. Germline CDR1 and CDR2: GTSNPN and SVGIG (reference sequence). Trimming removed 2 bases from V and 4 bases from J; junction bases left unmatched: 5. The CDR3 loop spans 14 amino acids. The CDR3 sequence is CAWSPGQGFYEQYF. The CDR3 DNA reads TGTGCCTGGAGTCCGGGACAGGGGTTTTACGAGCAGTACTTC. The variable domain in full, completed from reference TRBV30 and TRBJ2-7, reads SQTIHQWPATLVQPVGSPLSLECTVEGTSNPNLYWYRQAAGRGLQLLFYSVGIGQISSEVPQNLSASRPQDRQFILSSKKLLLSDSGFYLCAWSPGQGFYEQYFGPGTRLTVT.

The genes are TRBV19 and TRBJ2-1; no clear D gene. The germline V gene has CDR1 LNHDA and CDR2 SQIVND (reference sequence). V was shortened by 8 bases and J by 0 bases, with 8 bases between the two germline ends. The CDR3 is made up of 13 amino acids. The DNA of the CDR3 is TGTGCCAGTGTTGGGTTCTCCTACAATGAGCAGTTCTTC. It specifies CASVGFSYNEQFF.

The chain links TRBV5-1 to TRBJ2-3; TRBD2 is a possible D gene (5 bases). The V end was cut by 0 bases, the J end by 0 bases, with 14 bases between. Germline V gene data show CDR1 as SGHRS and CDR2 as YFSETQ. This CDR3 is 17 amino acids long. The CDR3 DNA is TGCGCCAGCAGCTTGGGCACAGCGGCACATAGCACAGATACGCAGTATTTT. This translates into CASSLGTAAHSTDTQYF. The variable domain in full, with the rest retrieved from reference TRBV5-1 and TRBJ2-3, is KAGVTQTPRYLIKTRGQQVTLSCSPISGHRSVSWYQQTPGQGLQFLFEYFSETQRNKGNFPGRFSGRQFSNSRSEMNVSTLELGDSALYLCASSLGTAAHSTDTQYFGPGTRLTVL.

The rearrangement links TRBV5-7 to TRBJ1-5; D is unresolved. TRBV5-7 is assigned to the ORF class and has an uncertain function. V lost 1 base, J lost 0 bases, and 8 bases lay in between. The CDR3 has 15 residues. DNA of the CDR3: TGTGCCAGCAGCTTGCTGGGTCTTAGCAATCAGCCCCAGCATTTT. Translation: CASSLLGLSNQPQHF.

The CDR3 sequence is CATTLTVGAEAFF. In nucleotides, the CDR3 is TGTGCCACGACTCTAACCGTGGGGGCTGAAGCTTTCTTT. The rearrangement uses TRBV2 and TRBJ1-1, with D tentatively TRBD1 (5 bases). Germline V gene sequence: CDR1 SNHLY, CDR2 FYNNEI. CDR3 length: 13 residues. Trimming shortened V by 10 bases and J by 6 bases, and 18 bases separated the two germline ends.

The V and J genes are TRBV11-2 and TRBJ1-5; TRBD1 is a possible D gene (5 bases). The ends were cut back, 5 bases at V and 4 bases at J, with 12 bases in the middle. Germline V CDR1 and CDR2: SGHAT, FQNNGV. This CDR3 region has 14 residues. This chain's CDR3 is CASSPDRRNQPQHF. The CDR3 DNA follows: TGTGCCAGCAGCCCCGACAGACGGAATCAGCCCCAGCATTTT.

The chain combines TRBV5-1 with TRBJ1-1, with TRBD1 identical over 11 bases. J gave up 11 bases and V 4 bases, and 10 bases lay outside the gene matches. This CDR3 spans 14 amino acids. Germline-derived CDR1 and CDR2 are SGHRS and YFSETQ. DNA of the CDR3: TGCGCCAGCAGCGCGGACAGGGGGCGAGTTTGGGCTTTCTTT. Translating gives CASSADRGRVWAFF.

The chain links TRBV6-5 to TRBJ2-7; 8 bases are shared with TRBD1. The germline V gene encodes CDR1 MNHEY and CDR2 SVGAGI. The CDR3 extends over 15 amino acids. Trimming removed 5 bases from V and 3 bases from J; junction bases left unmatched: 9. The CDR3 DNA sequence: TGTGCCAGCAGTCCTCCCGGGACAGGATACTACGAGCAGTACTTC. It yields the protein CASSPPGTGYYEQYF.

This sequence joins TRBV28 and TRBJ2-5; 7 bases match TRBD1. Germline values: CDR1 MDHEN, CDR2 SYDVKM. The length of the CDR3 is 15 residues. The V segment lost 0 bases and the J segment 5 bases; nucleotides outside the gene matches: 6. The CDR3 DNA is TGTGCCAGCAGTTTATGGACAGGGATGCTTGAGACCCAGTACTTC. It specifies CASSLWTGMLETQYF.

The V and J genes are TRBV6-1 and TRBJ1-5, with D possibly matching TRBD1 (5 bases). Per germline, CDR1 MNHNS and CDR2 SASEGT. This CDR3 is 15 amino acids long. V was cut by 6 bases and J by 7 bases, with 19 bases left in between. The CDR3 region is CASRLAWGMEQPQHF. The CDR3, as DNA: TGTGCCAGCAGGCTCGCATGGGGGATGGAACAGCCCCAGCATTTT.

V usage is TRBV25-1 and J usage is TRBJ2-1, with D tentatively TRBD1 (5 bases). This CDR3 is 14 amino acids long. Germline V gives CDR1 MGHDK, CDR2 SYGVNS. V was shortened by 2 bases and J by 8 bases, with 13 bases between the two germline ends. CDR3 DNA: TGTGCCAGCAGTGAAAGGGGCTTACGGCATGAGCAGTTCTTC. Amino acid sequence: CASSERGLRHEQFF.

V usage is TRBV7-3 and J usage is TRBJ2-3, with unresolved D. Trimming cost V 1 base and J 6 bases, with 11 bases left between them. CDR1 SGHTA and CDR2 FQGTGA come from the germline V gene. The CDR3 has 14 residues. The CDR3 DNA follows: TGTGCCAGCAGCTTAAGGCCCACGGCGGATACGCAGTATTTT. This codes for CASSLRPTADTQYF. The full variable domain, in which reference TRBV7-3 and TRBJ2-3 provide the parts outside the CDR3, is GAGVSQTPSNKVTEKGKYVELRCDPISGHTALYWYRQSLGQGPEFLIYFQGTGAADDSGLPNDRFFAVRPEGSVSTLKIQRTERGDSAVYLCASSLRPTADTQYFGPGTRLTVL.

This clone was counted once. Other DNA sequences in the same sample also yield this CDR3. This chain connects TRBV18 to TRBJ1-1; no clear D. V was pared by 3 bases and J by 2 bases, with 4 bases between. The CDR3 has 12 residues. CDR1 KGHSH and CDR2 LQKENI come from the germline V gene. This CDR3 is CASSPTNTEAFF. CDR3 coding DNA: TGTGCCAGCTCACCCACAAACACTGAAGCTTTCTTT.

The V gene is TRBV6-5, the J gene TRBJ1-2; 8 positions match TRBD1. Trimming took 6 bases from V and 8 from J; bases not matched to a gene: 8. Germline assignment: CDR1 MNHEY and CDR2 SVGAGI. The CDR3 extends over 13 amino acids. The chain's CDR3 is CASRSTGGGGYTF. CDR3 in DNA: TGTGCCAGCAGGTCTACAGGGGGAGGCGGCTACACCTTC.

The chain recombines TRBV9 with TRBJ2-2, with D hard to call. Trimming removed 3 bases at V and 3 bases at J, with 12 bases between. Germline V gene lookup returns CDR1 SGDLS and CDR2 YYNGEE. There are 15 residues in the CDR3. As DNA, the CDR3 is TGTGCCAGCAGCGCCCTGGACGGTTACACCGGGGAGCTGTTTTTT. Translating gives CASSALDGYTGELFF. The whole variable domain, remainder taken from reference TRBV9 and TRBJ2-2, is DSGVTQTPKHLITATGQRVTLRCSPRSGDLSVYWYQQSLDQGLQFLIQYYNGEERAKGNILERFSAQQFPDLHSELNLSSLELGDSALYFCASSALDGYTGELFFGEGSRLTVL.